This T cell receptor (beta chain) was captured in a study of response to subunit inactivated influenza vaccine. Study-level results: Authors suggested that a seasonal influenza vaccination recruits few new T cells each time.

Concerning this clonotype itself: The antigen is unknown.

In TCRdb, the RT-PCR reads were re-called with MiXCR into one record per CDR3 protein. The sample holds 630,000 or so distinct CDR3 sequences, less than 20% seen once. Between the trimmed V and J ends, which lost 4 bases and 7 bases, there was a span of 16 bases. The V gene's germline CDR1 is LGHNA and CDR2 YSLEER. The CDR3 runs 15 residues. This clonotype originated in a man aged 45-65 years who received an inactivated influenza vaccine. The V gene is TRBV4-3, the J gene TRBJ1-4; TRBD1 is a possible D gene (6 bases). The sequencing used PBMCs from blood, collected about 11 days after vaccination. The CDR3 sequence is CASSPSRGVGEKLFF. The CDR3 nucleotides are TGCGCCAGCAGCCCCTCAAGGGGGGTCGGTGAAAAACTGTTTTTT.